These 30 T cell receptor beta chains originate from one sample sequenced in a study of memory CD4+ T cells and cytomegalovirus serostatus. Generated by immunoSEQ multiplex PCR, the TCRdb table keeps only in-frame clones and is missing some. The sample has 54,000 or so clones, about 81% seen once. The sort gate was single viable CD3+CD4+CD8-CD45RO+ cells for memory CD4+ T cells. The sample comprised memory CD4+ T cells from blood. The receptors originated from an adult in good health and CMV-seronegative.

This rearrangement joins TRBV7-3 to TRBJ2-7; D is undetermined. The germline gives CDR1 SGHTA, CDR2 FQGTGA. V was cut by 0 bases and J by 5 bases, with 20 bases left in between. The CDR3 totals 17 residues. CDR3 region: CASSLTPRLRSQDEQYF. Written as DNA, the CDR3 is TGTGCCAGCAGCTTAACGCCACGCTTACGGAGTCAGGACGAGCAGTACTTC.

The chain joins TRBV7-3 to TRBJ2-3, with 7 bases aligning to TRBD1. After removal of 6 bases from V and 2 bases from J, the junction contained 11 bases not matched to a gene. The CDR3 runs to 16 residues. Germline CDR1 SGHTA, CDR2 FQGTGA. CDR3 in amino acids: CASSPRKGQHTDTQYF. CDR3 DNA: TGTGCCAGCAGTCCCCGAAAGGGACAGCACACAGATACGCAGTATTTT.

The rearrangement links TRBV6-1 to TRBJ1-6, with 7 positions matching TRBD1. The V gene end was trimmed by 4 bases and the J gene end by 0 bases; junction bases not matched to a gene: 6. CDR1 and CDR2 (germline): MNHNS, SASEGT. This CDR3 is 17 amino acids long. CDR3 nucleotide sequence: TGTGCCAGCAGTGGGACAGGTTCGAGCTCCTATAATTCACCCCTCCACTTT. Translation: CASSGTGSSSYNSPLHF.

This sequence joins TRBV4-2 and TRBJ2-7, with 7 bases aligning to TRBD2. Germline CDR1 and CDR2: LGHNA and YNFKEQ. The CDR3 is made up of 14 amino acids. V was clipped by 4 bases and J by 4 bases; unmatched bases: 7. CDR3 bases: TGTGCCAGCAGCCTCGGCAGCGGGACGTACGAGCAGTACTTC. Its translation: CASSLGSGTYEQYF.

This sequence joins TRBV14 and TRBJ2-1; 11 bases align to TRBD2. The CDR3 is 16 residues long. The J segment lost 7 bases and the V segment lost 2 bases, leaving 7 bases of the junction unmatched. Germline V gene lookup returns CDR1 SGHDN and CDR2 FVKESK. The CDR3 protein is CASSQRIAGGLNEQFF. DNA for the CDR3: TGTGCCAGCAGCCAACGTATAGCGGGAGGGCTGAATGAGCAGTTCTTC.

The V gene is TRBV7-9, the J gene TRBJ1-6; D is possibly TRBD1 (6 bases). CDR1 SEHNR and CDR2 FQNEAQ come from the germline V gene (reference sequence). V lost 5 bases and J lost 0, with 8 bases in between. The CDR3 totals 15 residues. The CDR3 spells CASSKDSSYNSPLHF. CDR3 nucleotide sequence: TGTGCCAGCAGCAAGGACAGCTCCTATAATTCACCCCTCCACTTT.

This chain uses TRBV7-9 with TRBJ1-1; a weak D match, TRBD1 (5 bases). This CDR3 is 16 amino acids long. V was trimmed by 5 bases and J by 0 bases, leaving 16 bases between them. Germline V gene sequence: CDR1 SEHNR, CDR2 FQNEAQ (reference sequence). The chain's CDR3 is CASSPRGQAMNTEAFF. The CDR3 DNA follows: TGTGCCAGCAGCCCCCGAGGACAAGCCATGAACACTGAAGCTTTCTTT.

The gene calls are TRBV27 and TRBJ2-2, with TRBD1 matching 7 bases. Germline trimming cut 6 bases from V and 2 bases from J; bases unmatched to any gene: 3. Germline CDR1 reads MNHEY; CDR2 reads SMNVEV (reference sequence). There are 14 residues in the CDR3. As DNA, the CDR3 is TGTGCCAGCAGGGGGACAGCTAACACCGGGGAGCTGTTTTTT. It codes for CASRGTANTGELFF.

The chain has TRBV4-2 and TRBJ1-6; D might be TRBD1 (6 bases). The CDR3 runs 18 residues. CDR1 and CDR2 from the germline V gene are LGHNA and YNFKEQ. Trimming removed 0 bases at V and 0 bases at J, with 12 bases between. CDR3 sequence: CASSQEQGSNSYNSPLHF. The CDR3 DNA reads as TGTGCCAGCAGCCAAGAGCAGGGGTCCAACTCCTATAATTCACCCCTCCACTTT.

This chain links TRBV15 with TRBJ2-7, with 9 positions matching TRBD1. CDR1 LNHNV and CDR2 YYDKDF come from the germline V gene (reference sequence). The CDR3 runs 14 residues. V trimming: 3 bases; J trimming: 2 bases; junction bases outside the gene matches: 2. The CDR3 loop is CATSRTGGTYEQYF. CDR3 DNA sequence: TGTGCCACCAGCAGGACAGGGGGTACCTACGAGCAGTACTTC.

This clone has a handful of counts. This CDR3 reads CASSQGGVRGPGNQPQHF. The CDR3 DNA sequence: TGCGCCAGCAGCCAAGGGGGTGTCAGGGGGCCTGGCAATCAGCCCCAGCATTTT. V gene TRBV4-1 combines with J gene TRBJ1-5; 8 nucleotides align to TRBD1. Trimming at V came to 1 base and at J to 2 bases, leaving 10 bases not matched to a gene. This CDR3 has 18 amino acids. In germline, CDR1 is MGHRA, CDR2 YSYEKL.

V gene TRBV7-8 combines with J gene TRBJ1-6, with TRBD1 identical over 9 bases. This CDR3 comprises 15 residues. Germline trimming cut 1 base from V and 9 bases from J; bases unmatched to any gene: 4. The germline V gene encodes CDR1 SGHVS and CDR2 FQNEAQ. The CDR3 protein is CASSLVGTGTSPLHF. CDR3 nucleotides: TGTGCCAGCAGCTTAGTGGGGACAGGGACTTCACCCCTCCACTTT.

By share, this clone counts as medium-sized. The chain couples TRBV29-1 to TRBJ1-2, with 8 bases lining up with TRBD1. The junction had 8 bases not matched to a gene; V was cut back by 7 bases and J by 4 bases. This CDR3 is built from 13 residues. Germline values: CDR1 SQVTM, CDR2 ANQGSEA. The CDR3 DNA reads TGCAGCGGGACGACAGGGGTCGGCTATGGCTACACCTTC. Its protein is CSGTTGVGYGYTF.

This sequence joins TRBV28 and TRBJ2-2, with 9 nucleotides matching TRBD2. This CDR3 is 15 amino acids long. Trimming cost V 8 bases and J 6 bases; bases outside gene matches: 10. CDR1 and CDR2 (germline): MDHEN, SYDVKM. CDR3 nucleotides: TGTGCCAGCGGCAGTAGCGGGAGAAGGCCCGGGGAGCTGTTTTTT. Translation gives CASGSSGRRPGELFF.

The V gene is TRBV30, the J gene TRBJ1-1; D gene uncertain. The CDR3 sequence is 12 residues long. The germline V and J ends were trimmed by 2 bases and 1 base, with 5 bases remaining between them. The germline V gene encodes CDR1 GTSNPN and CDR2 SVGIG (reference sequence). The chain's CDR3 is CAWSRTNTEAFF. In DNA, the CDR3 is TGTGCCTGGAGTCGAACGAACACTGAAGCTTTCTTT.

This sequence joins TRBV18 and TRBJ1-1, with 7 bases matching TRBD1. Per the germline V gene, CDR1 is KGHSH and CDR2 is LQKENI. After removal of 5 bases from V and 3 bases from J, the junction contained 6 bases not matched to a gene. This CDR3 region has 14 residues. The CDR3 sequence: CASSGTAFDTEAFF. The CDR3 coding sequence is TGTGCCAGCTCAGGGACAGCCTTCGACACTGAAGCTTTCTTT.

This clone was recorded a few times. This chain connects TRBV11-3 to TRBJ2-1; 9 nucleotides agree with TRBD2. The CDR3 sequence is 17 residues long. CDR1 is SGHNT, CDR2 YENEEA, per germline. Unmatched junction bases numbered 5, after V lost 1 base and J lost 1 base. In nucleotides, the CDR3 is TGTGCCAGCAGCTTAGCGGAGGGACTAGCTTCCTACAATGAGCAGTTCTTC. Translation gives CASSLAEGLASYNEQFF.

The chain employs TRBV6-1 and TRBJ2-7; D is uncertain. The germline V gene encodes CDR1 MNHNS and CDR2 SASEGT. Trimming pared 1 base from V and 3 bases from J, leaving 13 bases between. CDR3 length: 15 residues. CDR3 sequence reads: CASSEEGSYFYEQYF. CDR3 DNA: TGTGCCAGCAGTGAAGAAGGCAGCTACTTCTACGAGCAGTACTTC.

The DNA for the CDR3 is TGTGCCCTTATCCGGGACAGACCCTACGAGCAGTACTTC. Translating it yields CALIRDRPYEQYF. This sequence joins TRBV30 and TRBJ2-7; 7 nucleotides align to TRBD1. This CDR3 spans 13 amino acids. Looked up from germline, CDR1 is GTSNPN and CDR2 is SVGIG (reference sequence). The junction had 9 bases not matched to a gene; V was cut back by 8 bases and J by 2 bases.

In DNA, the CDR3 is TGCGCCAGCAGCTCCGGGACAGGGAGCCACAATGAGCAGTTCTTC. This sequence encodes CASSSGTGSHNEQFF. The chain has TRBV5-1 and TRBJ2-1, with TRBD1 matching over 9 bases. From germline, CDR1 is SGHRS and CDR2 YFSETQ. The CDR3 spans 15 residues. V was pared by 3 bases and J by 5 bases, with 6 bases of the junction left unmatched.

The chain carries TRBV11-2 and TRBJ2-3; D gene unclear. Germline loops: CDR1 SGHAT, CDR2 FQNNGV. Trimming shortened V by 1 base and J by 4 bases, and 9 bases separated the two germline ends. The length of the CDR3 is 14 residues. In DNA, the CDR3 is TGTGCCAGCAGCTTAGGACACAGCGCAGATACGCAGTATTTT. Its protein product is CASSLGHSADTQYF.

The chain links TRBV18 to TRBJ1-1; no reliable D call. CDR3 size: 14 residues. V shed 3 bases and J shed 1 base, with 9 bases lying between them. The germline gives CDR1 KGHSH, CDR2 LQKENI. The CDR3 loop is CASSPSTTNTEAFF. The DNA for the CDR3 is TGTGCCAGCTCACCGTCTACAACGAACACTGAAGCTTTCTTT.

V gene TRBV28 combines with J gene TRBJ1-4; weak D call: TRBD1 (6 bases). V was cut by 5 bases and J by 3 bases, with 13 bases left in between. CDR1 and CDR2 from the germline V gene are MDHEN and SYDVKM. The CDR3 totals 15 residues. This CDR3 reads CASSITGSANEKLFF. The CDR3 nucleotides are TGTGCCAGCAGTATTACAGGGAGTGCTAATGAAAAACTGTTTTTT.

On this clone: One junction end does not reproduce the germline sequence, and a read error may be involved. V usage is TRBV27 and J usage is TRBJ2-1; 9 nucleotides agree with TRBD2. Germline CDR1 MNHEY, CDR2 SMNVEV (reference sequence). The CDR3 covers 13 residues. CDR3 DNA sequence: TGTGCCAGTGGGACTAGCCGACGGAATGAGCAGCTCTTC. Translation: CASGTSRRNEQLF.

The chain has TRBV29-1 and TRBJ2-7; 7 bases agree with TRBD1. V gave up 3 bases and J gave up 5 bases; unmatched junction bases: 7. CDR3 length: 13 residues. From germline, CDR1 is SQVTM and CDR2 ANQGSEA. The CDR3 DNA sequence: TGCAGCGTTGAGTCAGGGGGAGCAAACGAGCAGTACTTC. Residues: CSVESGGANEQYF.

The genes are TRBV19 and TRBJ2-7; D may be TRBD1 or TRBD2 (6 bases each). The length of the CDR3 is 16 residues. Germline V CDR1 and CDR2: LNHDA, SQIVND (reference sequence). The V end was cut by 7 bases, the J end by 2 bases, with 21 bases between. Here the CDR3 DNA reads TGTGCCAGTACCCGCAAGGGGGGAGACACAACCTACGAGCAGTACTTC. Translation: CASTRKGGDTTYEQYF.

To note about this clone: Other DNA sequences in this sample translate to the same CDR3. The V and J genes are TRBV18 and TRBJ2-2; D is uncertain. V lost 2 bases, J lost 1 base, and 5 bases lay in between. The CDR3 consists of 14 residues. CDR1 and CDR2 (germline): KGHSH, LQKENI. The CDR3 sequence is CASSPSGNTGELFF. CDR3 coding DNA: TGTGCCAGCTCACCAAGTGGGAACACCGGGGAGCTGTTTTTT.

This rearrangement joins TRBV6-5 to TRBJ2-7; 8 bases align to TRBD2. This CDR3 region has 14 residues. CDR1 and CDR2 (germline): MNHEY, SVGAGI. Trimming cost V 6 bases and J 2 bases; bases outside gene matches: 6. Here the CDR3 DNA reads TGTGCCAGCAGCCCGGTAGCGGGAACCTACGAGCAGTACTTC. Its translation: CASSPVAGTYEQYF.

V gene TRBV6-5 combines with J gene TRBJ2-1; 7 bases are shared with TRBD2. This CDR3 is 13 amino acids long. Unmatched junction bases numbered 6, after V lost 6 bases and J lost 7 bases. In germline, CDR1 is MNHEY, CDR2 SVGAGI. CDR3 loop: CASSRGDPNEQFF. The CDR3 DNA is TGTGCCAGCAGCCGGGGGGACCCAAATGAGCAGTTCTTC.

This clone was counted between two and nine times. This chain links TRBV5-4 with TRBJ2-1, with D possibly TRBD2 on 5 matching bases. Germline CDR1 reads SGHNT; CDR2 reads YYREEE (reference sequence). The CDR3 totals 15 residues. Trimming pared 0 bases from V and 4 bases from J, leaving 11 bases between. CDR3 nucleotide sequence: TGTGCCAGCAGCTTGGGGGCGGGTAGATACAATGAGCAGTTCTTC. Translating gives CASSLGAGRYNEQFF.